Each of the 20 T cell receptor beta chains below was sequenced from the same sample in a study of blood T cell repertoires in COVID-19. The assay was immunoSEQ multiplex PCR, and TCRdb's table has in-frame clones only and misses some. The profile covers approximately 280,000 clones, with more than 75% appearing a single time and approximately 2% taken by the ten largest. The sample taken for sequencing was peripheral blood. Every receptor here comes from a woman in her thirties who had recovered from COVID-19.

The chain recombines TRBV18 with TRBJ2-2; TRBD2 matches at 8 bases. The CDR3 consists of 16 residues. J gave up 4 bases and V 6 bases, and 10 bases lay outside the gene matches. Germline CDR1 is KGHSH and CDR2 is LQKENI. The CDR3 DNA is TGTGCCAGCTCGCCCGCGGGGGGCGCGGGCACCGGGGAGCTGTTTTTT. Translation gives CASSPAGGAGTGELFF.

The chain couples TRBV18 to TRBJ2-5; D gene uncertain. V lost 0 bases to trimming and J lost 5 bases, with 4 bases between them. The germline CDR1 and CDR2 sequences are KGHSH and LQKENI. This CDR3 spans 12 amino acids. CDR3: CASSPPEETQYF. CDR3 nucleotide sequence: TGTGCCAGCTCACCACCGGAGGAGACCCAGTACTTC.

The gene calls are TRBV7-2 and TRBJ1-5; D might be TRBD1 (6 bases). CDR3 length equals 15 residues. The germline gives CDR1 SGHTA, CDR2 FQGNSA. Between the trimmed V and J ends, which lost 6 bases and 3 bases, there was a span of 15 bases. The CDR3 nucleotides are TGTGCCAGCAGTCTCGACAGGCTAAACAATCAGCCCCAGCATTTT. It yields the protein CASSLDRLNNQPQHF.

CDR3 loop: CASSIGGGGFNQPQHF. As DNA, the CDR3 is TGTGCCAGTAGTATAGGGGGCGGGGGATTCAATCAGCCCCAGCATTTT. This rearrangement joins TRBV19 to TRBJ1-5; a possible D gene is TRBD1 (5 bases). Germline CDR1 reads LNHDA; CDR2 reads SQIVND (reference sequence). Trimming cost V 1 base and J 3 bases, with 13 bases left between them. The CDR3 is 16 residues long.

The V and J genes are TRBV2 and TRBJ2-3; TRBD2 matches 14 bases. Germline V CDR1 and CDR2: SNHLY, FYNNEI. The junction had 2 bases not matched to a gene; V was cut back by 6 bases and J by 6 bases. The length of the CDR3 is 14 residues. The CDR3 reads CASRGTSGSDTQYF. Here the CDR3 DNA reads TGTGCCAGCAGGGGGACTAGCGGGAGTGATACGCAGTATTTT.

The chain carries TRBV6-5 and TRBJ2-7; 11 bases map to TRBD2. The CDR3 is made up of 15 amino acids. Germline V gives CDR1 MNHEY, CDR2 SVGAGI. V shed 0 bases, J shed 4 bases, and the junction held 2 bases outside the gene matches. The CDR3 DNA reads as TGTGCCAGCAGTTACTCCCTAGCGGGAGGTTACGAGCAGTACTTC. It translates to CASSYSLAGGYEQYF.

CDR3 in DNA: TGTGCCATCAGTGGGACTAGCGGGACCTACGAGCAGTACTTC. Its protein product is CAISGTSGTYEQYF. This chain joins TRBV10-3 and TRBJ2-7; 12 bases are a match to TRBD2. Per germline, CDR1 ENHRY and CDR2 SYGVKD. Trimming took 4 bases from V and 2 from J; bases not matched to a gene: 0. This CDR3 comprises 14 residues.

The chain employs TRBV30 and TRBJ2-1; D gene unclear. V shed 2 bases and J shed 8 bases, with 10 bases lying between them. The length of the CDR3 is 12 residues. Germline V lookup: CDR1 GTSNPN, CDR2 SVGIG (reference sequence). This CDR3 is CAWSLLRDEQFF. CDR3 in DNA: TGTGCCTGGAGTCTTCTCCGGGATGAGCAGTTCTTC. Combining the CDR3 with reference TRBV30 and TRBJ2-1 gives the whole variable domain SQTIHQWPATLVQPVGSPLSLECTVEGTSNPNLYWYRQAAGRGLQLLFYSVGIGQISSEVPQNLSASRPQDRQFILSSKKLLLSDSGFYLCAWSLLRDEQFFGPGTRLTVL.

V gene TRBV27 combines with J gene TRBJ2-1, with unresolved D. The CDR3 extends over 14 amino acids. V was trimmed by 2 bases and J by 5 bases, leaving 10 bases between them. Germline CDR1 is MNHEY and CDR2 is SMNVEV (reference sequence). CDR3 region: CASSLRDLNNEQFF. Written as DNA, the CDR3 is TGTGCCAGCAGTTTACGAGATCTCAACAATGAGCAGTTCTTC.

The chain couples TRBV6-4 to TRBJ1-1; the D gene is possibly TRBD1 (6 bases). Germline CDR1 MRHNA, CDR2 SNTAGT. The CDR3 has 16 residues. Trimming cost V 0 bases and J 1 base, with 12 bases left between them. CDR3 sequence (DNA): TGTGCCAGCAGTGACTCAATGACAGGTCCGAACACTGAAGCTTTCTTT. Translated, it gives CASSDSMTGPNTEAFF.

This chain connects TRBV4-1 to TRBJ2-1, with D uncertain. From germline, CDR1 is MGHRA and CDR2 YSYEKL. This CDR3 comprises 16 residues. V lost 0 bases and J 0 bases, leaving 9 bases between the germline ends. The CDR3 is CASSQDGGYSYNEQFF. The CDR3 DNA follows: TGCGCCAGCAGCCAAGATGGCGGATACTCCTACAATGAGCAGTTCTTC.

The chain employs TRBV6-5 and TRBJ2-7; possible D gene TRBD1, 6 bases. The ends were cut back, 2 bases at V and 0 bases at J, with 8 bases in the middle. The CDR3 covers 14 residues. Germline-derived CDR1 and CDR2 are MNHEY and SVGAGI. CDR3: CASSYTDSSYEQYF. CDR3 in DNA: TGTGCCAGCAGTTACACGGACAGCTCCTACGAGCAGTACTTC.

This clone came up once. V gene TRBV10-2 combines with J gene TRBJ1-4; TRBD1 matches at 8 bases. The CDR3 totals 15 residues. V dropped 6 bases and J dropped 2; count of bases not matched to a gene: 5. Germline assignment: CDR1 WSHSY and CDR2 SAAADI. The CDR3 DNA is TGCGCCAGCAGCTGGAGGACAGGGACTAATGAAAAACTGTTTTTT. Amino acids: CASSWRTGTNEKLFF.

The chain links TRBV18 to TRBJ1-1; the D gene is possibly TRBD1 (6 bases). Germline V gives CDR1 KGHSH, CDR2 LQKENI. V lost 2 bases to trimming and J lost 6 bases, with 16 bases between them. CDR3 size: 15 residues. The CDR3: CASSPVSGAGAEAFF. CDR3 DNA: TGTGCCAGCTCACCAGTTTCAGGGGCTGGGGCTGAAGCTTTCTTT. The full variable domain, in which reference TRBV18 and TRBJ1-1 provide the parts outside the CDR3, is NAGVMQNPRHLVRRRGQEARLRCSPMKGHSHVYWYRQLPEEGLKFMVYLQKENIIDESGMPKERFSAEFPKEGPSILRIQQVVRGDSAAYFCASSPVSGAGAEAFFGQGTRLTVV.

The chain uses TRBV5-3 and TRBJ2-1; 8 bases line up with TRBD2. TRBV5-3 is placed among ORFs of uncertain function. This CDR3 is 13 amino acids long. The V gene end was trimmed by 9 bases and the J gene end by 7 bases; junction bases not matched to a gene: 9. As DNA, the CDR3 is TGTGCCACGACCGGACTAGCCAAAAATGAGCAGTTCTTC. Its protein product is CATTGLAKNEQFF.

The chain carries TRBV19 and TRBJ2-2; possible D gene TRBD1, 6 bases. The CDR3 is made up of 16 amino acids. V lost 2 bases to trimming and J lost 1 base, with 11 bases between them. Per germline, CDR1 LNHDA and CDR2 SQIVND (reference sequence). The chain's CDR3 is CASSILWGQNTGELFF. Written as DNA, the CDR3 is TGTGCCAGTAGTATATTATGGGGACAGAACACCGGGGAGCTGTTTTTT.

This clone was picked up a small number of times. The chain uses TRBV27 and TRBJ2-2, with TRBD1 matching 7 bases. Germline V gene sequence: CDR1 MNHEY, CDR2 SMNVEV (reference sequence). V lost 5 bases and J lost 1; bases outside the gene matches: 4. This CDR3 contains 15 residues. CDR3 amino acids: CASSPRQGNTGELFF. CDR3 in DNA: TGTGCCAGCAGTCCTCGACAGGGGAACACCGGGGAGCTGTTTTTT.

This chain's CDR3 is CASSYEEDSSYEQYF. The CDR3 DNA is TGTGCCAGCAGTTACGAGGAAGACTCTTCCTACGAGCAGTACTTC. V and J are TRBV6-5 and TRBJ2-7; D not resolved. Trimming pared 2 bases from V and 1 base from J, leaving 12 bases between. CDR1 is MNHEY and CDR2 is SVGAGI in the germline V gene. This CDR3 has 15 residues.

The rearrangement uses TRBV9 and TRBJ2-7; 7 bases are shared with TRBD2. This CDR3 comprises 14 residues. Germline V gene sequence: CDR1 SGDLS, CDR2 YYNGEE. V was pared by 0 bases and J by 4 bases, with 4 bases of the junction left unmatched. CDR3 DNA: TGTGCCAGCAGCGTAGCACTAGCGCGGTACGAGCAGTACTTC. Amino acid sequence: CASSVALARYEQYF.

This clone has only a few counts. J is TRBJ1-2 and V is TRBV7-2, with D unclear. Germline assignment: CDR1 SGHTA and CDR2 FQGNSA. Trimming left V 5 bases short and J 7 bases short, with 20 bases between. This CDR3 is 15 amino acids long. The CDR3 here is CASSIDRLQGGGYTF. Here the CDR3 DNA reads TGTGCCAGCAGCATAGACCGTCTTCAAGGCGGTGGCTACACCTTC.